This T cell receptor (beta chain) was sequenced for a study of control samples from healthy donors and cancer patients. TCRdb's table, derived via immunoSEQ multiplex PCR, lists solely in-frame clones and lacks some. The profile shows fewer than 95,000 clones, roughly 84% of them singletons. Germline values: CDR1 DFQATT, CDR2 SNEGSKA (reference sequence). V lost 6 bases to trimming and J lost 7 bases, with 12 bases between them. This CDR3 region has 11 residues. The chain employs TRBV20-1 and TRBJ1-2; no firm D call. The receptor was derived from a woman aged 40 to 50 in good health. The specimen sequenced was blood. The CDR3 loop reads CSALAASGYTF. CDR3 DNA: TGCAGTGCCCTGGCAGCTTCTGGCTACACCTTC.